This T cell receptor beta chain was identified in a study of blood T cell repertoires in COVID-19. Study-level information: Acute and convalescent COVID-19 specimens originated in the United States, Italy and Spain. PBMCs, B-cell-depleted T cells, or T cells provided the cDNA or gDNA that made up the material.

As processed by the authors: For nucleated cells, counts were estimated from reference gene primer amplification. Repertoires were generated with immunoSEQ multiplex PCR, while TCRdb's copy carries only in-frame clones and drops some. The V and J calls and the clone size are those of that table, but D and trimming were determined from the DNA. The table has about 180,000 clones, about 88% seen once. V gave up 7 bases and J gave up 0 bases, with 10 bases separating them. Germline CDR1 is LNHDA and CDR2 is SQIVND (reference sequence). There are 14 residues in the CDR3. The receptor's source is a woman in her twenties or thirties with active or convalescent COVID-19. The chain is built from TRBV19 and TRBJ1-3; D gene ambiguous. Source material: peripheral blood. CDR3 bases: TGTGCCAGTAAGGAGGGCTCCTCTGGAAACACCATATATTTT. Translation gives CASKEGSSGNTIYF. Filled out from reference TRBV19 and TRBJ1-3, the complete variable domain reads DGGITQSPKYLFRKEGQNVTLSCEQNLNHDAMYWYRQDPGQGLRLIYYSQIVNDFQKGDIAEGYSVSREKKESFPLTVTSAQKNPTAFYLCASKEGSSGNTIYFGEGSWLTVV.